Sequencing of this T cell receptor beta chain was carried out in a study of PD-1 blockade in mismatch repair-deficient tumors. On the study more broadly: Patients had approximately 12 mismatch repair-deficient cancer types and were previously treated and progressing. Notes on the study in general: After pembrolizumab, tumor-resident clones rose rapidly, then generally contracted before radiologic responses.

Germline V CDR1 and CDR2: MNHEY, SMNVEV (reference sequence). The CDR3 has 15 amino acids. Trimming took 4 bases from V and 4 from J; bases not matched to a gene: 9. For this clone: Its specificity is not known.

Mismatch repair deficiency was confirmed in all patients, by PCR or immunohistochemistry. TCR sequencing covered a few patients who responded to pembrolizumab. This table comes from immunoSEQ multiplex PCR, and its TCRdb copy is limited to in-frame clones, with some not included. In the table there are 75,000 to 80,000 clones, around 80% of which are singletons. The source of this sequence is an adult with mismatch repair-deficient cancer. The sequencing used peripheral blood, collected 44 weeks after starting pembrolizumab. The chain joins TRBV27 to TRBJ1-1; 7 nucleotides line up with TRBD1. As DNA, the CDR3 is TGTGCCAGCAGTTACAGGGGTGATGGCGGCACTGAAGCTTTCTTT. It yields the protein CASSYRGDGGTEAFF.